A selection of T cell receptor beta chains follows, all from one sample in a study of T cell repertoires in cytomegalovirus infection. TCRdb redid the calling of the reads with MiXCR, one entry per CDR3 protein. The data show 680,000 or so distinct CDR3 sequences, roughly 36% seen once. Specimen: PBMCs. These receptor sequences come from a human donor in good health (CMV status not recorded). Some clones in this sample may be carry-over from other donors' samples. Each CDR3 is given with its conserved first and last residue.

>TRBV27|16|TRBJ1-4
CASSRTQGQGTEKLFF
>TRBV27|14|TRBJ1-1
CASSINRGRSEAFF
>TRBV7-8|13|TRBJ2-3
CASSPSSTDTQYF
>TRBV27|15|TRBJ2-1
CASSSPGSSYNEQFF
>TRBV28|13|TRBJ2-7
CASSLSHRGEQYF
>TRBV20-1|15|TRBJ2-7
CSARRGLAGSYEQYF
>TRBV7-2|11|TRBJ2-5
CASSYLRTQYF
>TRBV5-1|14|TRBJ2-7
CASSLDSGGLWQYF
>TRBV7-2|17|TRBJ1-2
CASSLDVGTGGLDGYTF
>TRBV7-6|14|TRBJ2-7
CASSPNEGSYGQYF
>TRBV10-3|15|TRBJ1-1
CAISELTGANTEAFF
>TRBV6-1|15|TRBJ1-2
CASSLLRTTNYGYTF
>TRBV7-9|15|TRBJ1-1
CASSSGLFGNTEAFF
>TRBV7-3|13|TRBJ2-1
CASRGTENNEQFF
>TRBV28|14|TRBJ2-3
CASNKAGRTDTQYF
>TRBV6-1|16|TRBJ2-1
CASRPLLAGGPDEQFF
>TRBV7-8|15|TRBJ1-2
CASSRRTEDNYGYTF
>TRBV19|16|TRBJ1-1
CASSMLTGQGITEAFF
>TRBV12-3/TRBV12-4|12|TRBJ1-2
CASSEAEFGYTF
>TRBV4-1|15|TRBJ2-7
CASSQGTSGRYEQYF
>TRBV28|15|TRBJ1-5
CASSSYRTGNQPQHF
>TRBV20-1|15|TRBJ2-3
CSATVAEASRYTQYF
>TRBV19|17|TRBJ1-3
CASSGHRGSSSGNTIYF
>TRBV14|15|TRBJ2-5
CASSLGAGIFRTQYF